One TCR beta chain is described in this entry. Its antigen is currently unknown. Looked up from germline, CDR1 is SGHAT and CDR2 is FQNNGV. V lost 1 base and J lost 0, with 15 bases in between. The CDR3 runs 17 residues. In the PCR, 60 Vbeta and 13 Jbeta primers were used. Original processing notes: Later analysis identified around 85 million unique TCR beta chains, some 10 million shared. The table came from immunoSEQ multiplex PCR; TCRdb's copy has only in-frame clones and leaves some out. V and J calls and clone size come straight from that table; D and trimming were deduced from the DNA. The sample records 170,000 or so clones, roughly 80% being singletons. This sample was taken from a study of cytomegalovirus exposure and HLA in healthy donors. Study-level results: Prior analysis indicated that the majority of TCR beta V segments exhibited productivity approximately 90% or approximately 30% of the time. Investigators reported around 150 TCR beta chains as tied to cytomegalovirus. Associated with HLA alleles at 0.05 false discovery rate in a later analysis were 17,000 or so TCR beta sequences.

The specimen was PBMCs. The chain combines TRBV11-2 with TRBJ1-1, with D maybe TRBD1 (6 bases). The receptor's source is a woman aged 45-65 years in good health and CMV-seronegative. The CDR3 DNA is TGTGCCAGCAGCTTAGTCGGGCGGGGGGGGCTGAACACTGAAGCTTTCTTT. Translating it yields CASSLVGRGGLNTEAFF.